The source of this T cell receptor beta chain is a study of neurological immune-mediated disorders. Overall study findings and caveats: Expansion of TCR clones was greatest in HTLV-1-associated myelopathy and smallest in multiple sclerosis, where it fell below that of healthy controls.

The table lists this clonotype with many counts. What it binds is not known. PBMCs stored at -80 C, 2 million in total, were the source of the unsorted libraries. From germline, CDR1 is SQVTM and CDR2 ANQGSEA. With V trimmed by 4 bases and J by 5 bases, 10 bases remained unmatched. This CDR3 has 15 amino acids. 5'RACE generated cDNA with 10-nucleotide random UMIs. Every sequencing run gave over 180 million TCR-beta sequences, taken from 15-18 subjects. TCRdb re-derived calls from the 5' RACE reads in MiXCR, one entry per CDR3 protein. The table lists roughly 80,000 distinct CDR3 sequences, 9.4% of them singletons.

The chain links TRBV29-1 to TRBJ2-3; 9 nucleotides match TRBD2. The receptor's source is a man aged 50 or older in good health. Sequenced input: PBMCs. CDR3 in DNA: TGCAGCGTTGGATCCCTCGGACTAGCGCAAGATACGCAGTATTTT. Translated, it gives CSVGSLGLAQDTQYF.